This T cell receptor (beta chain) derives from a study of blood T cells in healthy people across ages. The study, taken as a whole, reports: Relative to aged donors, long-lived donors carried more naive CD4+ cells and displayed higher diversity. Expanded clonotype changes were possibly confounded by unknown donor CMV status.

Donation came from healthy Caucasian individuals in Russia who were aged roughly 6 to 100. Note on this clonotype: Its antigen is not identified.

Then a second PCR, running about 6 to 12 cycles, was carried out with a sample-barcoded 5' primer and a J-beta primer mix. Each cDNA molecule carried a tag from a template-switch adaptor that contained 12 random nucleotides. TCRdb used MiXCR to reprocess the 5' RACE reads, holding one entry per CDR3 protein. The repertoire holds 1.4 million or so distinct CDR3 sequences, with approximately 43% as singletons. CDR3 length: 14 residues. V lost 10 bases and J lost 8; bases outside the gene matches: 9. CDR1 ENHRY and CDR2 SYGVKD come from the germline V gene. The rearrangement links TRBV10-3 to TRBJ2-1; TRBD2 matches 12 bases. This receptor was obtained from a woman under 30 in good health. Sequenced sample: blood. The CDR3 here is CATELAGGRDEQFF. In nucleotides, the CDR3 is TGTGCCACAGAACTAGCGGGAGGACGGGATGAGCAGTTCTTC.